This T cell receptor beta chain was sequenced for a study of cytomegalovirus exposure and HLA in healthy donors. Concerning this clone itself: Its antigen is unidentified.

Both 60 Vbeta primers and 13 Jbeta primers went into the PCR. Sequenced by immunoSEQ multiplex PCR; TCRdb stores in-frame clones only, minus some. The table has about 160,000 clones, roughly 80% seen once. Findings of the study overall: Common viral pathogens seemed, in a later analysis, to connect with several of the most significant clusters.

V dropped 0 bases and J dropped 7; count of bases not matched to a gene: 8. Germline values: CDR1 SGDLS, CDR2 YYNGEE. The length of the CDR3 is 17 residues. The sample was PBMCs. This receptor was identified in a male donor in good health and CMV-seropositive. The chain employs TRBV9 and TRBJ2-2; 11 bases are shared with TRBD2. The CDR3 sequence: CASSVDKLAGDFGELFF. CDR3 nucleotides: TGTGCCAGCAGCGTAGACAAACTAGCGGGGGATTTCGGGGAGCTGTTTTTT. The whole variable domain, filled in from reference TRBV9 and TRBJ2-2, reads DSGVTQTPKHLITATGQRVTLRCSPRSGDLSVYWYQQSLDQGLQFLIQYYNGEERAKGNILERFSAQQFPDLHSELNLSSLELGDSALYFCASSVDKLAGDFGELFFGEGSRLTVL.